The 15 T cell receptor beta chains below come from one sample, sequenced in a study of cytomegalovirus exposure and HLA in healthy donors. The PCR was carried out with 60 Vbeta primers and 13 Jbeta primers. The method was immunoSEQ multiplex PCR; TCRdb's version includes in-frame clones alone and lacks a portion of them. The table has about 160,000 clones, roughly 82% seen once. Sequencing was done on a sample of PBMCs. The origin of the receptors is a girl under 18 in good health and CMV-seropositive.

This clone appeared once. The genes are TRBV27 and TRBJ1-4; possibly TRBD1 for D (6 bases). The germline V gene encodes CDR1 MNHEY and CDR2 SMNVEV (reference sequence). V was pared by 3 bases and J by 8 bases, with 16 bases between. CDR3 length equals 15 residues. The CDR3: CASSFMDSSPEKLFF. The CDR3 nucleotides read TGTGCCAGCAGTTTTATGGACAGTTCCCCGGAAAAACTGTTTTTT.

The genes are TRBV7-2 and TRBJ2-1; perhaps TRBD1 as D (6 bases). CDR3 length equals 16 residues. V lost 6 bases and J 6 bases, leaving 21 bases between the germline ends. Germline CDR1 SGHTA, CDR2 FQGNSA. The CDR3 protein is CASRQNPGVVGNEQFF. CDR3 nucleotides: TGTGCCAGCAGACAAAACCCAGGGGTGGTGGGCAATGAGCAGTTCTTC.

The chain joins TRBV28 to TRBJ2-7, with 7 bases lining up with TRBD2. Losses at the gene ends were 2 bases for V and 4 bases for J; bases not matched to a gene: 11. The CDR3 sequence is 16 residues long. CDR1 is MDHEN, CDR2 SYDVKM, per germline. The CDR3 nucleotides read TGTGCCAGCAGTTTAGTGATGGGGGAGGGGAGTTACGAGCAGTACTTC. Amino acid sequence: CASSLVMGEGSYEQYF.

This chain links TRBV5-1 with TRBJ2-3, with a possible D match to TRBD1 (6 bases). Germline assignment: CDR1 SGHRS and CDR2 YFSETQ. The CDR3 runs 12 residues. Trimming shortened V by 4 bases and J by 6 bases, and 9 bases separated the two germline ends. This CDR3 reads CASSLGADTQYF. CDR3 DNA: TGCGCCAGCAGCCTGGGGGCGGATACGCAGTATTTT.

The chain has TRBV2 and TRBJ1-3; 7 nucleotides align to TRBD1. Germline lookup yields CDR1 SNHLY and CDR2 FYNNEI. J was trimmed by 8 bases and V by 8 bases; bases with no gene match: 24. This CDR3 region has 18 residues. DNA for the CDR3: TGTGCCAGCTCCCCCTCCGCGCGGAGGGGGCCTCCGGGTCACACCATATATTTT. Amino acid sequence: CASSPSARRGPPGHTIYF.

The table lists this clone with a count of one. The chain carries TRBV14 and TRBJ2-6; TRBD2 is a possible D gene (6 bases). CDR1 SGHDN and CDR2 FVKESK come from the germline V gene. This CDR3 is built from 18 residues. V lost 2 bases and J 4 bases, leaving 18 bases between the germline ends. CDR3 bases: TGTGCCAGCAGCCAATTATCCTTTCGGGGGTCCGGGGCCAACGTCCTGACTTTC. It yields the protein CASSQLSFRGSGANVLTF.

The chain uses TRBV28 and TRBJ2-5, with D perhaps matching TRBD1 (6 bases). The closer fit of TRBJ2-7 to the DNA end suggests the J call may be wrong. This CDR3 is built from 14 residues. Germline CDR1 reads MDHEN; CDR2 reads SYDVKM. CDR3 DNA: TGTGCCAGCAGTTTGGGGGCAGGGGCCTACGAGCAGTACTTC. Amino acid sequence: CASSLGAGAYEQYF.

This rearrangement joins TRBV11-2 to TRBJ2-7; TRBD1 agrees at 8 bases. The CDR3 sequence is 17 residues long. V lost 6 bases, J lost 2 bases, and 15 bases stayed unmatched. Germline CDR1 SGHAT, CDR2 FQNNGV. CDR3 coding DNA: TGTGCCAGCAGTCTTTTAAGGACAGGGCGCAGAACCTACGAGCAGTACTTC. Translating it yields CASSLLRTGRRTYEQYF.

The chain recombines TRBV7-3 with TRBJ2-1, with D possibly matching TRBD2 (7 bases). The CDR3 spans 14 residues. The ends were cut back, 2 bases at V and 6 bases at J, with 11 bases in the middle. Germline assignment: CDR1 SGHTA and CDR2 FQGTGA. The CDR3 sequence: CASSLAGASNEQFF. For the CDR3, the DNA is TGTGCCAGCAGCTTAGCGGGGGCCTCCAATGAGCAGTTCTTC.

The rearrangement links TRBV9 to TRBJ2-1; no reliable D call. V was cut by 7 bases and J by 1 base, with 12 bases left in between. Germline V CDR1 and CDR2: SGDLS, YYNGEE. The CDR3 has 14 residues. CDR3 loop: CASSSDKSYNEQFF. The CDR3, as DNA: TGTGCCAGCTCGAGTGATAAATCCTACAATGAGCAGTTCTTC.

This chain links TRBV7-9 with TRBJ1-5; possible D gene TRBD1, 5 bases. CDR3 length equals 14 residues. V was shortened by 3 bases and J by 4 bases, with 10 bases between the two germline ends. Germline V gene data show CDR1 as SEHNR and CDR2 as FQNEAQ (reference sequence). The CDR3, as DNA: TGTGCCAGCAGCTTCGGGGGACCTAATCAGCCCCAGCATTTT. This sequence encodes CASSFGGPNQPQHF.

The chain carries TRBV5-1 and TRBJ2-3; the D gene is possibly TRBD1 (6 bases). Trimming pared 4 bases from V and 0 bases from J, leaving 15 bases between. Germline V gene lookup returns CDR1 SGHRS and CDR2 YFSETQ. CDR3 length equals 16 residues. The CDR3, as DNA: TGCGCCAGCAGCCTGGTACAGGGCACTAGCACAGATACGCAGTATTTT. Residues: CASSLVQGTSTDTQYF.

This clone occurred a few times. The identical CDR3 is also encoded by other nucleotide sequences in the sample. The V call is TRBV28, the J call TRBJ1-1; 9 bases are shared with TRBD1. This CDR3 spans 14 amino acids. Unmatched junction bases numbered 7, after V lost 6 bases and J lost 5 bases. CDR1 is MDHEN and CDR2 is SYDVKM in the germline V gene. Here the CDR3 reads CASRNRGLGTEAFF. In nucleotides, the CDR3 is TGTGCCAGCAGAAACAGGGGGCTAGGAACTGAAGCTTTCTTT.

CDR3 in amino acids: CASSPDRVGEQYF. For the CDR3, the DNA is TGTGCCAGCAGCCCCGACAGGGTTGGCGAGCAGTACTTC. This chain joins TRBV7-6 and TRBJ2-7, with 7 bases fitting TRBD1. This CDR3 is 13 amino acids long. V dropped 5 bases and J dropped 6; count of bases not matched to a gene: 7. Per the germline V gene, CDR1 is SGHVS and CDR2 is FNYEAQ.

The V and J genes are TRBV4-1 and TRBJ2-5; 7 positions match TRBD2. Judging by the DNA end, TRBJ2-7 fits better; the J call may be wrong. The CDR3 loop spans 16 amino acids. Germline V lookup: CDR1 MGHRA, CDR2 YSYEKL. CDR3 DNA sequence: TGCGCCAGCAGCCGCCAACCTAGCGGTGGGCCCTACGAGCAGTACTTC. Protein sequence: CASSRQPSGGPYEQYF.